One and the same sample provided the 29 T cell receptor beta chains below, sequenced in a study of shared clonotypes between healthy human individuals. The method was immunoSEQ multiplex PCR; TCRdb's version includes in-frame clones alone and lacks a portion of them. The sample consists of roughly 2,300,000 clones, approximately 90% of them appearing once. Sequencing was carried out using naive CD4+ T cells from PBMCs. Subset in this sample: CD45RA+ positively selected. All receptors come from a man younger than 30 in good health. Some clones in this sample may be carry-over from other donors' samples.

V usage is TRBV7-2 and J usage is TRBJ1-5; the D gene is possibly TRBD1 (5 bases). V lost 5 bases, J lost 3 bases, and 14 bases lay in between. The germline V gene encodes CDR1 SGHTA and CDR2 FQGNSA. This CDR3 spans 15 amino acids. The CDR3 bases are TGTGCCAGCAGCCAGGGACGGCAGTCCAATCAGCCCCAGCATTTT. The encoded protein is CASSQGRQSNQPQHF. The variable domain in full, with the rest retrieved from reference TRBV7-2 and TRBJ1-5, is GAGVSQSPSNKVTEKGKDVELRCDPISGHTALYWYRQSLGQGLEFLIYFQGNSAPDKSGLPSDRFSAERTGGSVSTLTIQRTQQEDSAVYLCASSQGRQSNQPQHFGDGTRLSIL.

This clone has just one count. The genes are TRBV28 and TRBJ1-2, with D uncertain. The germline V and J ends were trimmed by 5 bases and 8 bases, with 6 bases remaining between them. The CDR3 is 10 residues long. Germline V gene sequence: CDR1 MDHEN, CDR2 SYDVKM. CDR3 sequence reads: CASSLSGYTF. The CDR3 DNA is TGTGCCAGCAGTCTATCGGGCTACACCTTC.

The gene calls are TRBV5-1 and TRBJ2-3, with 7 bases lining up with TRBD2. V shed 1 base, J shed 1 base, and the junction held 6 bases outside the gene matches. The CDR3 totals 16 residues. Looked up from germline, CDR1 is SGHRS and CDR2 is YFSETQ. DNA of the CDR3: TGCGCCAGCAGCTTGTGGCGGGAGTCTGGCACAGATACGCAGTATTTT. This encodes CASSLWRESGTDTQYF.

This chain uses TRBV6-1 with TRBJ2-1; maybe TRBD2 (6 bases). V lost 6 bases to trimming and J lost 5 bases, with 14 bases between them. The CDR3 runs 14 residues. Germline values: CDR1 MNHNS, CDR2 SASEGT. The CDR3 sequence is CASSAGTGDNEQFF. The CDR3 DNA reads as TGTGCCAGCAGCGCTGGGACGGGAGACAATGAGCAGTTCTTC.

The chain carries TRBV29-1 and TRBJ1-1; no clear D gene. The CDR3 spans 18 residues. With 4 bases removed from V and 0 bases from J, the gap between germline ends came to 24 bases. In germline, CDR1 is SQVTM, CDR2 ANQGSEA. This CDR3 is CSVAAGIWRWVMNTEAFF. The CDR3, as DNA: TGCAGCGTTGCTGCCGGTATATGGCGCTGGGTGATGAACACTGAAGCTTTCTTT.

The J gene is TRBJ2-3, the V gene TRBV5-8; D possibly corresponds to TRBD2 (5 bases). The CDR3 extends over 16 amino acids. In germline, CDR1 is SGHTS, CDR2 YDEGEE. The ends were cut back, 4 bases at V and 0 bases at J, with 15 bases in the middle. CDR3 in DNA: TGTGCCAGCAGCCGCCTTTGGACTGGAAGCACAGATACGCAGTATTTT. Translation gives CASSRLWTGSTDTQYF.

This sequence joins TRBV7-3 and TRBJ2-7; 14 bases map to TRBD2. CDR1 is SGHTA and CDR2 is FQGTGA in the germline V gene. CDR3 length: 15 amino acids. With 5 bases clipped from V and 5 bases from J, the junction kept 5 bases outside the gene matches. CDR3 sequence: CASSPGTSGSDEQYF. The CDR3 DNA is TGTGCCAGCAGCCCGGGGACTAGCGGGAGTGACGAGCAGTACTTC. The full variable domain, its missing parts supplied by reference TRBV7-3 and TRBJ2-7, is GAGVSQTPSNKVTEKGKYVELRCDPISGHTALYWYRQSLGQGPEFLIYFQGTGAADDSGLPNDRFFAVRPEGSVSTLKIQRTERGDSAVYLCASSPGTSGSDEQYFGPGTRLTVT.

J is TRBJ1-2 and V is TRBV28, with no clear D. Germline loops: CDR1 MDHEN, CDR2 SYDVKM. This CDR3 has 16 residues. The ends were cut back, 6 bases at V and 0 bases at J, with 17 bases in the middle. The chain's CDR3 is CASSIEPLTANYGYTF. In nucleotides, the CDR3 is TGTGCCAGCAGCATTGAGCCGCTGACGGCTAACTATGGCTACACCTTC.

The chain recombines TRBV30 with TRBJ1-1; tentatively, D is TRBD1 (6 bases). Trimming took off 2 bases at V and 1 base at J, with 11 bases between the two ends. The germline V gene has CDR1 GTSNPN and CDR2 SVGIG (reference sequence). CDR3 length: 14 residues. CDR3 in DNA: TGTGCCTGGAGTCCGGGACAACCGAACACTGAAGCTTTCTTT. Translated: CAWSPGQPNTEAFF.

The CDR3, as DNA: TGTGCCAGTAGTATACGGGGGAAGGTGGACACTGAAGCTTTCTTT. Protein product: CASSIRGKVDTEAFF. J is TRBJ1-1 and V is TRBV19; tentatively, D is TRBD1 (5 bases). The germline V gene has CDR1 LNHDA and CDR2 SQIVND (reference sequence). Trimming shortened V by 2 bases and J by 3 bases, and 13 bases separated the two germline ends. The CDR3 consists of 15 residues.

This clone was seen once. The genes are TRBV29-1 and TRBJ2-1; perhaps TRBD2 as D (6 bases). V dropped 7 bases and J dropped 5 bases, with 21 bases sitting between them. The CDR3 is made up of 15 amino acids. Germline values: CDR1 SQVTM, CDR2 ANQGSEA. The CDR3 coding sequence is TGCAGCGCGGGACTCCTGGGAGCGGGCAACAATGAGCAGTTCTTC. Its translation is CSAGLLGAGNNEQFF.

The CDR3 bases are TGTGCCAGCAGCCCAGAGGGGACAGGGGTTAACTATGGCTACACCTTC. It codes for CASSPEGTGVNYGYTF. The chain has TRBV7-2 and TRBJ1-2, with TRBD1 matching over 10 bases. The CDR3 is 16 residues long. Per germline, CDR1 SGHTA and CDR2 FQGNSA. V trimming: 5 bases; J trimming: 1 base; junction bases outside the gene matches: 7. Supplemented by reference TRBV7-2 and TRBJ1-2, the full variable domain reads GAGVSQSPSNKVTEKGKDVELRCDPISGHTALYWYRQSLGQGLEFLIYFQGNSAPDKSGLPSDRFSAERTGGSVSTLTIQRTQQEDSAVYLCASSPEGTGVNYGYTFGSGTRLTVV.

The chain joins TRBV7-6 to TRBJ2-2; 15 bases match TRBD2. The CDR3 extends over 17 amino acids. J lost 6 bases, V lost 7 bases, and 9 bases had no gene match. Germline values: CDR1 SGHVS, CDR2 FNYEAQ. CDR3 sequence: CASTAWTSGRAAGELFF. In DNA, the CDR3 is TGTGCCAGCACCGCCTGGACTAGCGGGAGGGCGGCCGGGGAGCTGTTTTTT.

The V gene is TRBV5-5, the J gene TRBJ1-2, with 8 bases fitting TRBD1. CDR1 SGHKS and CDR2 YYEKEE come from the germline V gene (reference sequence). There are 16 residues in the CDR3. The ends lost 2 bases at V and 3 bases at J; junction bases unmatched: 9. DNA of the CDR3: TGTGCCAGCAGCTTTGGGCAGGGGGCTCCCTACTATGGCTACACCTTC. It yields the protein CASSFGQGAPYYGYTF. Drawing the rest from reference TRBV5-5 and TRBJ1-2, the complete variable domain is DAGVTQSPTHLIKTRGQQVTLRCSPISGHKSVSWYQQVLGQGPQFIFQYYEKEERGRGNFPDRFSARQFPNYSSELNVNALLLGDSALYLCASSFGQGAPYYGYTFGSGTRLTVV.

Note on this clone: The sample holds other DNA sequences that translate to the same CDR3. DNA for the CDR3: TGTGCCAGCAGTGAACCCTCTGGGGCCAACGTCCTGACTTTC. This gives the protein CASSEPSGANVLTF. This chain connects TRBV28 to TRBJ2-6, with no clear D. The CDR3 has 14 residues. The germline CDR1 and CDR2 sequences are MDHEN and SYDVKM. V shed 5 bases and J shed 0 bases, with 5 bases lying between them.

This chain uses TRBV1 with TRBJ2-1. TRBV1 constitutes a pseudogene. CDR3 length: 20 residues. The CDR3, as DNA: TGCACCAGCAGCCAAGACGGAAGAAAAAGGACCAAGGATACCTACAATGAGCAGTTCTTC. It is translated as CTSSQDGRKRTKDTYNEQFF.

The genes are TRBV15 and TRBJ1-1; unclear D gene. Trimming pared 0 bases from V and 0 bases from J, leaving 8 bases between. This CDR3 is built from 15 residues. Germline loops: CDR1 LNHNV, CDR2 YYDKDF (reference sequence). The CDR3 loop reads CATSRDDRLNTEAFF. The CDR3 DNA reads TGTGCCACCAGCAGAGACGACCGATTGAACACTGAAGCTTTCTTT.

The CDR3: CASSIPLRERITGELFF. For the CDR3, the DNA is TGTGCCAGTAGTATCCCTCTGCGGGAGAGGATCACCGGGGAGCTGTTTTTT. This chain links TRBV19 with TRBJ2-2, with 7 bases fitting TRBD2. Looked up from germline, CDR1 is LNHDA and CDR2 is SQIVND (reference sequence). J lost 4 bases, V lost 3 bases, and 11 bases had no gene match. The CDR3 contains 17 residues.

On this clone: Other DNA sequences in the same sample also yield this CDR3. The rearrangement joins TRBV2 to TRBJ1-4; D is undetermined. The CDR3 runs 12 residues. Per germline, CDR1 SNHLY and CDR2 FYNNEI. Trimming removed 8 bases from V and 5 bases from J, with 9 bases in between. The CDR3: CASRRQNEKLFF. The CDR3 region has the DNA TGTGCCAGCCGGAGGCAAAATGAAAAACTGTTTTTT.

Only a few counts were recorded for this clone. V is TRBV5-6 and J is TRBJ1-2; D might be TRBD1 (5 bases). Germline lookup yields CDR1 SGHDT and CDR2 YYEEEE. The CDR3 sequence is 15 residues long. V lost 4 bases and J lost 8, with 21 bases in between. For the CDR3, the DNA is TGTGCCAGCAGCCCCGGGAGGGGAAAGGCGAGAGGCTACACCTTC. It yields the protein CASSPGRGKARGYTF. Variable domain in full (rest from reference TRBV5-6 and TRBJ1-2): DAGVTQSPTHLIKTRGQQVTLRCSPKSGHDTVSWYQQALGQGPQFIFQYYEEEERQRGNFPDRFSGHQFPNYSSELNVNALLLGDSALYLCASSPGRGKARGYTFGSGTRLTVV.

The rearrangement joins TRBV5-1 to TRBJ1-5, with D possibly being TRBD1 (5 bases). This CDR3 comprises 13 residues. CDR1 is SGHRS, CDR2 YFSETQ, per germline. Trimming pared 0 bases from V and 5 bases from J, leaving 6 bases between. In DNA, the CDR3 is TGCGCCAGCAGCTTGGGACAGCATCAGCCCCAGCATTTT. Protein product: CASSLGQHQPQHF.

This clone is a singleton in its sample. The V call is TRBV15, the J call TRBJ2-1; D might be TRBD1 or TRBD2, each matching 5 bases. The CDR3 loop spans 18 amino acids. Trimming removed 2 bases from V and 1 base from J, with 18 bases in between. CDR1 is LNHNV and CDR2 is YYDKDF in the germline V gene (reference sequence). CDR3 region: CATSRRPTWGGSYNEQFF. The CDR3 DNA follows: TGTGCCACCAGCAGACGTCCCACCTGGGGCGGGTCCTACAATGAGCAGTTCTTC. Together with reference TRBV15 and TRBJ2-1, the CDR3 gives the full variable domain: DAMVIQNPRYQVTQFGKPVTLSCSQTLNHNVMYWYQQKSSQAPKLLFHYYDKDFNNEADTPDNFQSRRPNTSFCFLDIRSPGLGDTAMYLCATSRRPTWGGSYNEQFFGPGTRLTVL.

In DNA, the CDR3 is TGCGCCAGCAGCCAAGCTACCGGGCCCCGGGACGCCTACTTC. This encodes CASSQATGPRDAYF. The chain joins TRBV4-1 to TRBJ2-7, with D perhaps matching TRBD1 or TRBD2 (5 bases each). CDR3 size: 14 residues. Germline assignment: CDR1 MGHRA and CDR2 YSYEKL. V lost 1 base to trimming and J lost 13 bases, with 20 bases between them.

V and J are TRBV28 and TRBJ2-4; 8 nucleotides align to TRBD2. The CDR3 is made up of 15 amino acids. Germline V gene sequence: CDR1 MDHEN, CDR2 SYDVKM. V shed 6 bases, J shed 3 bases, and the junction held 7 bases outside the gene matches. CDR3 region: CASSPAGTSKNIQYF. The CDR3 nucleotides read TGTGCCAGCAGCCCTGCTGGGACTAGCAAAAACATTCAGTACTTC.

CDR3: CASSETGHPAAYEQYF. CDR3 coding DNA: TGTGCCAGCAGCGAGACAGGTCACCCGGCGGCCTACGAGCAGTACTTC. The chain couples TRBV7-2 to TRBJ2-7, with a possible D match to TRBD1 (6 bases). Germline V gene lookup returns CDR1 SGHTA and CDR2 FQGNSA. Trimming left V 5 bases short and J 2 bases short, with 19 bases between. CDR3 length: 16 residues.

This chain's CDR3 is CASSVAGRGLLYEQYF. In nucleotides, the CDR3 is TGTGCCAGCAGCGTAGCCGGCAGGGGACTTCTCTACGAGCAGTACTTC. The V and J genes are TRBV9 and TRBJ2-7; the D gene could be TRBD1 or TRBD2 (6 bases each). V was shortened by 0 bases and J by 3 bases, with 16 bases between the two germline ends. Germline V CDR1 and CDR2: SGDLS, YYNGEE. The CDR3 runs 16 residues.

J is TRBJ1-1 and V is TRBV2, with TRBD1 matching 7 bases. V was clipped by 4 bases and J by 11 bases; unmatched bases: 13. CDR1 is SNHLY, CDR2 FYNNEI, per germline. This CDR3 region has 14 residues. The DNA of the CDR3 is TGTGCCAGCAGTGGTGTTATGCAGGGGGTGTGGGCTTTCTTT. Its translation: CASSGVMQGVWAFF.

The genes are TRBV9 and TRBJ2-2; TRBD1 agrees at 7 bases. V shed 1 base and J 0 bases; nucleotides not matched to a gene: 6. The CDR3 loop spans 17 amino acids. Germline CDR1 reads SGDLS; CDR2 reads YYNGEE. DNA for the CDR3: TGTGCCAGCAGCGTACGCCGCCAGGGGGCGAACACCGGGGAGCTGTTTTTT. Its translation is CASSVRRQGANTGELFF.

The chain recombines TRBV7-2 with TRBJ1-1; no clear D. There are 14 residues in the CDR3. Trimming cost V 8 bases and J 4 bases, with 17 bases left between them. Germline V gene lookup returns CDR1 SGHTA and CDR2 FQGNSA. CDR3 region: CASVIGGSGTEAFF. DNA for the CDR3: TGTGCCAGCGTCATAGGAGGGTCGGGCACTGAAGCTTTCTTT.